This T cell receptor (beta chain) was observed in a study of glioma-infiltrating T cells. Germline assignment: CDR1 KGHSH and CDR2 LQKENI. CDR3 length equals 15 residues. The V and J ends lost 4 bases and 5 bases, in that order; junction bases with no gene match: 7. Amplification of TCR alpha and beta CDR3 regions from RNA used iRepertoire nested multiplex PCR. In TCRdb, the multiplex PCR reads were re-called with MiXCR into one record per CDR3 protein. The sample has a few hundred thousand distinct CDR3 sequences, 41% seen once. In the case of this clonotype: As yet, its antigen is unknown.

Study-level points and caveats: A blood CDR3 motif signature was depleted in highly divergent patients.

This clonotype originated in a human donor with low-grade glioma or glioblastoma, undergoing nonglioma brain surgery, or in good health (not recorded which). The J gene is TRBJ1-5, the V gene TRBV18; 8 nucleotides agree with TRBD1. Sequencing was carried out using glioma tissue, nonneoplastic brain tissue, or PBMCs (not recorded which). CDR3 region: CASSLGQGSYQPQHF. In nucleotides, the CDR3 is TGTGCCAGCTCACTTGGACAGGGATCATATCAGCCCCAGCATTTT.